These 32 T cell receptor beta chains originate from one sample sequenced in a study of control samples from healthy donors and cancer patients. Clones were read by immunoSEQ multiplex PCR, and TCRdb kept only the in-frame ones, dropping some. Altogether around 180,000 clones are present, roughly 94% being singletons, with the ten largest covering about 1.5%. Sample: blood. All receptors come from a woman under 30 in good health.

In this sample, this clone turned up once. The genes are TRBV5-6 and TRBJ1-1; 7 bases match TRBD1. Trimming at V came to 0 bases and at J to 3 bases, leaving 2 bases not matched to a gene. The germline gives CDR1 SGHDT, CDR2 YYEEEE. The CDR3 has 14 amino acids. The CDR3 reads CASSLAGGDTEAFF. The CDR3 region has the DNA TGTGCCAGCAGCTTGGCAGGGGGGGACACTGAAGCTTTCTTT.

The chain is built from TRBV7-8 and TRBJ1-5; D unresolved. The V end was cut by 1 base, the J end by 6 bases, with 7 bases between. This CDR3 comprises 13 residues. Germline V gene data show CDR1 as SGHVS and CDR2 as FQNEAQ. The CDR3 coding sequence is TGTGCCAGCAGCTTAGGATCCGCTCAGCCCCAGCATTTT. This encodes CASSLGSAQPQHF.

V is TRBV5-1 and J is TRBJ2-3; a possible D gene is TRBD1 (6 bases). The germline V gene has CDR1 SGHRS and CDR2 YFSETQ. Trimming pared 0 bases from V and 4 bases from J, leaving 6 bases between. CDR3 length equals 13 residues. The CDR3 DNA sequence: TGCGCCAGCAGCTTGGACAGGGCAGATACGCAGTATTTT. It codes for CASSLDRADTQYF.

Points on this clone: This CDR3 is also generated by other DNA sequences in the sample. This chain uses TRBV5-6 with TRBJ1-5; D call uncertain. V was shortened by 0 bases and J by 6 bases, with 4 bases between the two germline ends. CDR1 SGHDT and CDR2 YYEEEE come from the germline V gene. The CDR3 is made up of 12 amino acids. In nucleotides, the CDR3 is TGTGCCAGCAGCTTGGGGAGTCAGCCCCAGCATTTT. Residues: CASSLGSQPQHF. Full variable domain (outside the CDR3, taken from reference TRBV5-6 and TRBJ1-5): DAGVTQSPTHLIKTRGQQVTLRCSPKSGHDTVSWYQQALGQGPQFIFQYYEEEERQRGNFPDRFSGHQFPNYSSELNVNALLLGDSALYLCASSLGSQPQHFGDGTRLSIL.

The chain joins TRBV2 to TRBJ2-2; TRBD1 or TRBD2 may be the D gene (5 bases each). Between the trimmed V and J ends, which lost 7 bases and 8 bases, there was a span of 20 bases. The CDR3 is 15 residues long. Germline assignment: CDR1 SNHLY and CDR2 FYNNEI. The CDR3 DNA reads as TGTGCCAGCACCCCCTATGAGGGACCCGGTGGGGAGCTGTTTTTT. It encodes CASTPYEGPGGELFF.

This rearrangement joins TRBV11-2 to TRBJ1-1, with D perhaps TRBD1 (5 bases). Trimming removed 1 base at V and 11 bases at J, with 14 bases between. Germline V gene data show CDR1 as SGHAT and CDR2 as FQNNGV. The length of the CDR3 is 13 residues. This chain's CDR3 is CASSLVSPGGAFF. CDR3 sequence (DNA): TGTGCCAGCAGCTTAGTAAGTCCGGGGGGGGCTTTCTTT.

The chain uses TRBV25-1 and TRBJ1-5, with 10 bases lining up with TRBD1. From germline, CDR1 is MGHDK and CDR2 SYGVNS. The ends lost 9 bases at V and 0 bases at J; junction bases unmatched: 14. There are 18 residues in the CDR3. The CDR3 bases are TGTGCCAGGTGTGGCGACAGGGGGCGGCCATATAGCAATCAGCCCCAGCATTTT. Its protein is CARCGDRGRPYSNQPQHF.

This rearrangement joins TRBV2 to TRBJ2-3; no clear D. This CDR3 has 12 amino acids. The V and J ends lost 1 base and 4 bases respectively, with 3 bases between them. Germline CDR1 is SNHLY and CDR2 is FYNNEI. For the CDR3, the DNA is TGTGCCAGCAGTGAAGGCTCAGATACGCAGTATTTT. Residues: CASSEGSDTQYF.

Written as DNA, the CDR3 is TGTGCCAGCAGCCCGGGACAGATGGGCAATCAGCCCCAGCATTTT. Amino acid sequence: CASSPGQMGNQPQHF. This chain uses TRBV5-5 with TRBJ1-5; 7 bases match TRBD1. Germline V CDR1 and CDR2: SGHKS, YYEKEE (reference sequence). J gave up 2 bases and V 4 bases, and 6 bases lay outside the gene matches. This CDR3 spans 15 amino acids.

The rearrangement uses TRBV7-2 and TRBJ1-4, with unresolved D. CDR3 length: 14 amino acids. The ends were cut back, 5 bases at V and 8 bases at J, with 15 bases in the middle. Germline V lookup: CDR1 SGHTA, CDR2 FQGNSA. The CDR3 protein is CASSPGLLTEKLFF. The CDR3 DNA reads TGTGCCAGCAGCCCCGGTCTCCTCACCGAAAAACTGTTTTTT.

The chain is built from TRBV21-1 and TRBJ1-3. TRBV21-1 is a pseudogene. This CDR3 has 13 amino acids. This CDR3 reads CARTSGSGNTIYF. CDR3 DNA: TGTGCCCGGACGAGCGGATCCGGAAACACCATATATTTT.

The CDR3 coding sequence is TGTGCCAGTAATTTCAGGGGACCCGGGCAGCCCCAGCATTTT. Its protein product is CASNFRGPGQPQHF. The chain joins TRBV19 to TRBJ1-5; tentative D call: TRBD1 (6 bases). Germline V gene lookup returns CDR1 LNHDA and CDR2 SQIVND (reference sequence). V shed 7 bases and J shed 7 bases, with 17 bases lying between them. The CDR3 length is 14 residues.

The chain combines TRBV28 with TRBJ1-2; maybe TRBD1 (6 bases). CDR3 length: 17 residues. CDR1 is MDHEN, CDR2 SYDVKM, per germline. Trimming stripped 4 bases from V and 4 bases from J, with 22 bases between. The CDR3 region has the DNA TGTGCCAGCAGTTCTTCTACCACCGGGATGGGGGCCTATGGCTACACCTTC. This gives the protein CASSSSTTGMGAYGYTF.

This chain connects TRBV27 to TRBJ2-3; 9 bases agree with TRBD2. The CDR3 loop spans 18 amino acids. Germline CDR1 reads MNHEY; CDR2 reads SMNVEV (reference sequence). With V trimmed by 3 bases and J by 3 bases, 13 bases remained unmatched. The CDR3 spells CASSLGVGIAGETDTQYF. CDR3 nucleotides: TGTGCCAGCAGTTTGGGAGTCGGAATAGCGGGGGAGACAGATACGCAGTATTTT.

The chain couples TRBV19 to TRBJ1-4; 7 positions agree with TRBD1. With 7 bases clipped from V and 8 bases from J, the junction kept 13 bases outside the gene matches. The CDR3 runs to 15 residues. Germline-derived CDR1 and CDR2 are LNHDA and SQIVND (reference sequence). CDR3 amino acids: CASNYGTVRGEKLFF. In DNA, the CDR3 is TGTGCCAGTAATTACGGGACAGTAAGGGGCGAAAAACTGTTTTTT.

The rearrangement joins TRBV14 to TRBJ2-1; possibly TRBD2 for D (7 bases). The CDR3 totals 17 residues. Trimming removed 0 bases at V and 10 bases at J, with 22 bases between. The germline gives CDR1 SGHDN, CDR2 FVKESK. CDR3 protein: CASSQDRRGRASGEQFF. The CDR3 DNA reads TGTGCCAGCAGCCAAGATAGAAGGGGGAGGGCCTCCGGGGAGCAGTTCTTC.

V is TRBV19 and J is TRBJ1-2, with no clear D. Per the germline V gene, CDR1 is LNHDA and CDR2 is SQIVND (reference sequence). The CDR3 contains 14 residues. V lost 0 bases and J lost 5, with 10 bases in between. CDR3 in amino acids: CASSIEPELYGYTF. The CDR3 bases are TGTGCCAGTAGTATAGAACCAGAACTATATGGCTACACCTTC. The full variable domain, completed using reference TRBV19 and TRBJ1-2, is DGGITQSPKYLFRKEGQNVTLSCEQNLNHDAMYWYRQDPGQGLRLIYYSQIVNDFQKGDIAEGYSVSREKKESFPLTVTSAQKNPTAFYLCASSIEPELYGYTFGSGTRLTVV.

The chain is built from TRBV6-6 and TRBJ2-3; 10 nucleotides match TRBD1. Losses at the gene ends were 5 bases for V and 3 bases for J; bases not matched to a gene: 2. The V gene's germline CDR1 is MNHNY and CDR2 SVGAGI (reference sequence). The CDR3 sequence is 14 residues long. CDR3 residues: CASSLGQGTDTQYF. CDR3 in DNA: TGTGCCAGCAGTCTGGGACAGGGGACAGATACGCAGTATTTT.

The V call is TRBV18, the J call TRBJ2-1; 7 bases fit TRBD2. Germline values: CDR1 KGHSH, CDR2 LQKENI. Germline trimming cut 6 bases from V and 15 bases from J; bases unmatched to any gene: 8. The length of the CDR3 is 11 residues. The CDR3: CASSGGDEVFF. The CDR3 DNA reads TGTGCCAGCTCGGGGGGGGACGAAGTGTTCTTC.

J is TRBJ1-1 and V is TRBV7-8, with TRBD1 as a possible D gene (6 bases). Germline V gene lookup returns CDR1 SGHVS and CDR2 FQNEAQ. Trimming cost V 6 bases and J 3 bases, with 17 bases left between them. CDR3 length: 15 residues. The DNA of the CDR3 is TGTGCCAGCAGGGTACAGGGCAGTTACTACACTGAAGCTTTCTTT. Amino acid sequence: CASRVQGSYYTEAFF.

The rearrangement uses TRBV28 and TRBJ1-6, with 9 bases fitting TRBD1. Unmatched junction bases numbered 12, after V lost 6 bases and J lost 3 bases. CDR3 length: 18 residues. The germline CDR1 and CDR2 sequences are MDHEN and SYDVKM. The CDR3 protein is CASSSPRGQGYYNSPLHF. The CDR3 nucleotides read TGTGCCAGCAGCTCCCCGAGGGGACAGGGCTACTATAATTCACCCCTCCACTTT.

The chain recombines TRBV5-1 with TRBJ2-5; D is unclear. V gave up 0 bases and J gave up 3 bases, with 3 bases separating them. The CDR3 is 12 residues long. Looked up from germline, CDR1 is SGHRS and CDR2 is YFSETQ. In DNA, the CDR3 is TGCGCCAGCAGCTTGGCGGAAGAGACCCAGTACTTC. Protein product: CASSLAEETQYF.

The V gene is TRBV14, the J gene TRBJ2-5; 7 positions agree with TRBD1. This CDR3 spans 16 amino acids. V shed 1 base, J shed 5 bases, and the junction held 10 bases outside the gene matches. Germline values: CDR1 SGHDN, CDR2 FVKESK. The CDR3 loop reads CASSQGPGQVGETQYF. CDR3 in DNA: TGTGCCAGCAGCCAAGGCCCAGGACAGGTCGGGGAGACCCAGTACTTC. Filled out from reference TRBV14 and TRBJ2-5, the complete variable domain reads EAGVTQFPSHSVIEKGQTVTLRCDPISGHDNLYWYRRVMGKEIKFLLHFVKESKQDESGMPNNRFLAERTGGTYSTLKVQPAELEDSGVYFCASSQGPGQVGETQYFGPGTRLLVL.

V and J are TRBV28 and TRBJ2-7; 9 nucleotides agree with TRBD2. Germline lookup yields CDR1 MDHEN and CDR2 SYDVKM. J gave up 7 bases and V 2 bases, and 18 bases lay outside the gene matches. CDR3 length: 18 residues. CDR3 sequence reads: CASSLAPRAAGGPGEQYF. The CDR3 DNA reads TGTGCCAGCAGTTTAGCCCCCCGGGCGGCGGGAGGGCCTGGGGAGCAGTACTTC.

V gene TRBV11-3 combines with J gene TRBJ1-1, with TRBD1 matching 9 bases. The V gene end was trimmed by 8 bases and the J gene end by 6 bases; junction bases not matched to a gene: 10. The CDR3 sequence is 14 residues long. Germline V lookup: CDR1 SGHNT, CDR2 YENEEA. CDR3 in amino acids: CASGTTGGLAEAFF. The CDR3 coding sequence is TGTGCCAGCGGGACAACAGGGGGCTTGGCTGAAGCTTTCTTT.

V is TRBV19 and J is TRBJ1-6; 8 bases map to TRBD1. CDR1 and CDR2 (germline): LNHDA, SQIVND (reference sequence). Trimming cost V 7 bases and J 10 bases; bases outside gene matches: 12. CDR3 size: 15 residues. CDR3 bases: TGTGCCAGTACTCCCACAGGACAGGGAGGGTCACCCCTCCACTTT. This codes for CASTPTGQGGSPLHF.

This chain links TRBV5-8 with TRBJ1-4; 10 bases align to TRBD1. The CDR3 extends over 19 amino acids. The V gene's germline CDR1 is SGHTS and CDR2 YDEGEE. Trimming cost V 4 bases and J 0 bases; bases outside gene matches: 12. CDR3 nucleotide sequence: TGTGCCAGCAGCCGACCCCCTGGGACAGGGGACGCAACTAATGAAAAACTGTTTTTT. It translates to CASSRPPGTGDATNEKLFF.

This chain connects TRBV6-5 to TRBJ2-4; the D gene is possibly TRBD1 (6 bases). CDR1 and CDR2 from the germline V gene are MNHEY and SVGAGI. The CDR3 contains 16 residues. Trimming stripped 2 bases from V and 0 bases from J, with 11 bases between. The CDR3 bases are TGTGCCAGCAGTTACGGGACATATACAGCCAAAAACATTCAGTACTTC. Its translation is CASSYGTYTAKNIQYF.

This chain links TRBV6-5 with TRBJ1-1; D is perhaps TRBD1 (5 bases). The V and J ends lost 4 bases and 1 base respectively, with 7 bases between them. The CDR3 length is 13 residues. Germline values: CDR1 MNHEY, CDR2 SVGAGI. The CDR3 DNA is TGTGCCAGCAGTTCCGGACAGAACACTGAAGCTTTCTTT. This gives the protein CASSSGQNTEAFF.

On this clone: Additional DNA sequences in this sample encode the identical CDR3. This sequence joins TRBV7-2 and TRBJ1-4, with D uncertain. The CDR3 sequence is 18 residues long. Germline V lookup: CDR1 SGHTA, CDR2 FQGNSA. Trimming removed 4 bases from V and 3 bases from J, with 21 bases in between. CDR3 sequence reads: CASSSSITQRRANEKLFF. CDR3 nucleotide sequence: TGTGCCAGCAGCTCTTCAATTACGCAACGACGGGCTAATGAAAAACTGTTTTTT. The entire variable domain, with the rest obtained from reference TRBV7-2 and TRBJ1-4, is as follows: GAGVSQSPSNKVTEKGKDVELRCDPISGHTALYWYRQSLGQGLEFLIYFQGNSAPDKSGLPSDRFSAERTGGSVSTLTIQRTQQEDSAVYLCASSSSITQRRANEKLFFGSGTQLSVL.

This chain links TRBV19 with TRBJ1-1; D gene uncertain. This CDR3 comprises 13 residues. Germline-derived CDR1 and CDR2 are LNHDA and SQIVND (reference sequence). V was trimmed by 3 bases and J by 1 base, leaving 6 bases between them. The CDR3 coding sequence is TGTGCCAGTAGTATGGCACAGAACACTGAAGCTTTCTTT. Amino acid sequence: CASSMAQNTEAFF.

The chain couples TRBV7-2 to TRBJ1-5, with 8 nucleotides matching TRBD1. Germline CDR1 reads SGHTA; CDR2 reads FQGNSA. V was pared by 5 bases and J by 1 base, with 4 bases of the junction left unmatched. The CDR3 has 15 amino acids. CDR3: CASSLTGGSNQPQHF. In nucleotides, the CDR3 is TGTGCCAGCAGCCTTACAGGGGGAAGCAATCAGCCCCAGCATTTT.